The 32 T cell receptor beta chains given below trace back to one sample, sequenced in a study of blood T cell repertoires in COVID-19. Clones were sequenced by immunoSEQ multiplex PCR, and TCRdb holds only the in-frame ones, with some missing. The table lists about 81,000 clones, approximately 82% of them singletons. Sequencing input: peripheral blood. These receptor sequences come from a human donor in a cohort sampled during active COVID-19.

V usage is TRBV30 and J usage is TRBJ1-6; 10 nucleotides match TRBD1. CDR3 length: 17 amino acids. Germline-derived CDR1 and CDR2 are GTSNPN and SVGIG (reference sequence). The junction had 9 bases not matched to a gene; V was cut back by 0 bases and J by 7 bases. The CDR3 DNA sequence: TGTGCCTGGAGTGTCGGGCCCGACAGGGGGCCGAATTCACCCCTCCACTTT. This gives the protein CAWSVGPDRGPNSPLHF.

This sequence joins TRBV5-1 and TRBJ1-1; perhaps TRBD1 as D (5 bases). V was trimmed by 7 bases and J by 1 base, leaving 14 bases between them. Germline V gene sequence: CDR1 SGHRS, CDR2 YFSETQ. The CDR3 covers 14 residues. CDR3: CASARGGRNTEAFF. Written as DNA, the CDR3 is TGCGCCAGCGCGCGGGGGGGAAGGAACACTGAAGCTTTCTTT.

The gene calls are TRBV6-5 and TRBJ2-3, with 8 bases aligning to TRBD2. The CDR3 has 15 residues. Looked up from germline, CDR1 is MNHEY and CDR2 is SVGAGI. After removal of 2 bases from V and 6 bases from J, the junction contained 7 bases not matched to a gene. CDR3 sequence (DNA): TGTGCCAGCAGTTACGAAGTGGGGACTAGGGATACGCAGTATTTT. It encodes CASSYEVGTRDTQYF.

This chain joins TRBV3-1 (or the pseudogene TRBV3-2) and TRBJ2-1; 12 nucleotides agree with TRBD2. This CDR3 has 16 residues. The ends lost 5 bases at V and 2 bases at J; junction bases unmatched: 4. CDR1 and CDR2 (germline): LGHDT, YNNKEL (reference sequence). The DNA of the CDR3 is TGTGCCAGCAGCGCTAGCGGGGGGGCTGCCTACAATGAGCAGTTCTTC. This gives the protein CASSASGGAAYNEQFF.

This chain uses TRBV12-3 or TRBV12-4 with TRBJ1-1, with a tentative D call TRBD1 (6 bases). V lost 7 bases to trimming and J lost 10 bases, with 13 bases between them. This CDR3 is 11 amino acids long. The CDR3 region is CASTLGGGAFF. The CDR3 DNA reads TGTGCCAGCACCCTAGGGGGGGGAGCTTTCTTT.

The V and J genes are TRBV19 and TRBJ1-2; 10 bases are a match to TRBD1. Germline CDR1 LNHDA, CDR2 SQIVND (reference sequence). The CDR3 totals 15 residues. After removal of 7 bases from V and 8 bases from J, the junction contained 13 bases not matched to a gene. CDR3: CASKPPQRDRGGYTF. DNA of the CDR3: TGTGCCAGTAAACCCCCCCAGCGGGACAGGGGCGGCTACACCTTC. Full variable domain (rest looked up from reference TRBV19 and TRBJ1-2): DGGITQSPKYLFRKEGQNVTLSCEQNLNHDAMYWYRQDPGQGLRLIYYSQIVNDFQKGDIAEGYSVSREKKESFPLTVTSAQKNPTAFYLCASKPPQRDRGGYTFGSGTRLTVV.

The chain uses TRBV5-8 and TRBJ1-1; D unresolved. The CDR3 length is 15 residues. Trimming took off 1 base at V and 1 base at J, with 11 bases between the two ends. The germline gives CDR1 SGHTS, CDR2 YDEGEE. The chain's CDR3 is CASSLLRTKNTEAFF. The CDR3 bases are TGTGCCAGCAGCTTGCTAAGGACTAAGAACACTGAAGCTTTCTTT. Together with reference TRBV5-8 and TRBJ1-1, the CDR3 gives the full variable domain: EAGVTQSPTHLIKTRGQQATLRCSPISGHTSVYWYQQALGLGLQFLLWYDEGEERNRGNFPPRFSGRQFPNYSSELNVNALELEDSALYLCASSLLRTKNTEAFFGQGTRLTVV.

This chain uses TRBV20-1 with TRBJ1-2; D possibly corresponds to TRBD1 (5 bases). This CDR3 is built from 11 residues. Trimming took off 5 bases at V and 4 bases at J, with 8 bases between the two ends. Looked up from germline, CDR1 is DFQATT and CDR2 is SNEGSKA (reference sequence). The CDR3: CSAGGLYGYTF. The CDR3, as DNA: TGCAGTGCTGGGGGACTCTATGGCTACACCTTC.

The chain has TRBV30 and TRBJ1-1, with D hard to call. V was cut by 4 bases and J by 1 base, with 10 bases left in between. Germline CDR1 GTSNPN, CDR2 SVGIG (reference sequence). CDR3 length: 13 amino acids. The CDR3 sequence: CAWMEVGNTEAFF. The DNA for the CDR3 is TGTGCCTGGATGGAGGTTGGGAACACTGAAGCTTTCTTT.

The rearrangement uses TRBV5-1 and TRBJ2-3, with 8 bases identical to TRBD1. The trim removed 5 bases at V and 2 bases at J, leaving 1 base unmatched. The CDR3 runs 13 residues. Per the germline V gene, CDR1 is SGHRS and CDR2 is YFSETQ. CDR3 amino acids: CASRGQDTDTQYF. In DNA, the CDR3 is TGCGCCAGCAGGGGACAGGACACAGATACGCAGTATTTT.

As DNA, the CDR3 is TGTGCCAGCAGCCAAGTGAGTGGGGGCCAAACAGATACGCAGTATTTT. Its protein product is CASSQVSGGQTDTQYF. This chain connects TRBV3-1 (or the pseudogene TRBV3-2) to TRBJ2-3, with a possible D match to TRBD1 (6 bases). The CDR3 runs 16 residues. CDR1 is LGHDT and CDR2 is YNNKEL in the germline V gene (reference sequence). The V end was cut by 1 base, the J end by 3 bases, with 14 bases between.

This chain connects TRBV3-1 (or the pseudogene TRBV3-2) to TRBJ2-7; maybe TRBD2 (6 bases). The CDR3 totals 17 residues. Germline V gene data show CDR1 as LGHDT and CDR2 as YNNKEL (reference sequence). V lost 2 bases and J lost 0, with 17 bases in between. For the CDR3, the DNA is TGTGCCAGCAGCCAACTCCACGGGCTAGCGAGCTCCTACGAGCAGTACTTC. Protein: CASSQLHGLASSYEQYF.

V gene TRBV7-2 combines with J gene TRBJ1-6, with 8 bases lining up with TRBD1. V shed 6 bases, J shed 3 bases, and the junction held 7 bases outside the gene matches. The length of the CDR3 is 16 residues. Germline values: CDR1 SGHTA, CDR2 FQGNSA. CDR3 bases: TGTGCCAGCAGTTACGACAGGGGATACTATAATTCACCCCTCCACTTT. Translating gives CASSYDRGYYNSPLHF.

The chain has TRBV19 and TRBJ2-7; 8 nucleotides agree with TRBD2. The V segment lost 3 bases and the J segment 4 bases; nucleotides outside the gene matches: 8. CDR1 and CDR2 (germline): LNHDA, SQIVND (reference sequence). The CDR3 covers 15 residues. Here the CDR3 reads CASSIAAGESYEQYF. The CDR3, as DNA: TGTGCCAGTAGTATCGCAGCGGGGGAATCGTACGAGCAGTACTTC.

The chain has TRBV4-1 and TRBJ2-3; 7 nucleotides align to TRBD1. The V segment lost 4 bases and the J segment 2 bases; nucleotides outside the gene matches: 3. This CDR3 spans 14 amino acids. Germline lookup yields CDR1 MGHRA and CDR2 YSYEKL. The CDR3 nucleotides are TGCGCCAGCAGCCGAGGGACAGTCACAGATACGCAGTATTTT. It encodes CASSRGTVTDTQYF.

This chain joins TRBV2 and TRBJ1-1; the match to TRBD1 covers 9 bases. V lost 5 bases, J lost 5 bases, and 21 bases stayed unmatched. The CDR3 runs to 19 residues. Germline values: CDR1 SNHLY, CDR2 FYNNEI. The CDR3 nucleotides read TGTGCCAGCAGTCCGGGGACAGGGCTTACAAGGGTCATAGGTACTGAAGCTTTCTTT. It specifies CASSPGTGLTRVIGTEAFF.

The gene calls are TRBV19 and TRBJ1-3; TRBD1 matches at 7 bases. The germline V gene encodes CDR1 LNHDA and CDR2 SQIVND (reference sequence). V shed 5 bases, J shed 1 base, and the junction held 11 bases outside the gene matches. The CDR3 runs to 17 residues. The CDR3 region is CASSDGTASISGNTIYF. DNA for the CDR3: TGTGCCAGTAGTGATGGGACAGCGTCTATTTCTGGAAACACCATATATTTT.

The chain combines TRBV19 with TRBJ1-2; 8 nucleotides align to TRBD1. The V segment lost 6 bases and the J segment 2 bases; nucleotides outside the gene matches: 5. This CDR3 has 14 residues. Germline CDR1 LNHDA, CDR2 SQIVND (reference sequence). CDR3 in DNA: TGTGCCAGTAGCATGCAGGGGGCGAACTATGGCTACACCTTC. It encodes CASSMQGANYGYTF.

The chain carries TRBV29-1 and TRBJ2-1; D is uncertain. V was cut by 4 bases and J by 6 bases, with 16 bases left in between. The CDR3 spans 14 residues. Germline V gives CDR1 SQVTM, CDR2 ANQGSEA. The CDR3 sequence: CSVGAPPVGNEQFF. The CDR3 bases are TGCAGCGTTGGTGCACCCCCGGTTGGCAATGAGCAGTTCTTC.

The chain combines TRBV7-3 with TRBJ2-5; the D gene is possibly TRBD1 (6 bases). The CDR3 totals 13 residues. V was cut by 2 bases and J by 5 bases, with 9 bases left in between. Germline CDR1 and CDR2: SGHTA and FQGTGA. CDR3 nucleotide sequence: TGTGCCAGCAGCTTAGTCCAGGGGGAGACCCAGTACTTC. Protein: CASSLVQGETQYF.

This sequence joins TRBV7-9 and TRBJ1-1; 9 bases map to TRBD1. After removal of 2 bases from V and 4 bases from J, the junction contained 8 bases not matched to a gene. The V gene's germline CDR1 is SEHNR and CDR2 FQNEAQ (reference sequence). The CDR3 is 16 amino acids. As DNA, the CDR3 is TGTGCCAGCAGCTTAAGTTCCGGGACAGGGAGCACTGAAGCTTTCTTT. Amino acid sequence: CASSLSSGTGSTEAFF.

CDR3 sequence (DNA): TGTGCCACCAGTGATAGGGGGGGCGACACCGGGGAGCTGTTTTTT. Translating gives CATSDRGGDTGELFF. The V and J genes are TRBV24-1 and TRBJ2-2; a possible D gene is TRBD2 (7 bases). The CDR3 covers 15 residues. Deletions cut 3 bases from V and 3 bases from J, with 10 bases between. Germline V gene sequence: CDR1 KGHDR, CDR2 SFDVKD.

This chain links TRBV7-9 with TRBJ1-1; D not resolved. The V end lost 7 bases, the J end lost 4 bases, and 10 bases lay between the germline ends. Germline values: CDR1 SEHNR, CDR2 FQNEAQ (reference sequence). The CDR3 runs 12 residues. CDR3 residues: CASTSRRTEAFF. The CDR3, as DNA: TGTGCCAGCACCTCGCGGCGCACTGAAGCTTTCTTT. Complete variable domain (other parts from reference TRBV7-9 and TRBJ1-1): DTGVSQNPRHKITKRGQNVTFRCDPISEHNRLYWYRQTLGQGPEFLTYFQNEAQLEKSRLLSDRFSAERPKGSFSTLEIQRTEQGDSAMYLCASTSRRTEAFFGQGTRLTVV.

This chain uses TRBV3-1 (or the pseudogene TRBV3-2) with TRBJ2-2; D may be TRBD1 (6 bases). The CDR3 contains 17 residues. Trimming took 1 base from V and 6 from J, leaving 18 bases between them. Germline values: CDR1 LGHDT, CDR2 YNNKEL (reference sequence). CDR3 sequence reads: CASSQVYRAFAAGELFF. The CDR3 DNA reads TGTGCCAGCAGCCAAGTCTACAGGGCCTTCGCCGCCGGGGAGCTGTTTTTT.

The chain joins TRBV6-5 to TRBJ1-5, with D perhaps TRBD1 (5 bases). Trimming stripped 6 bases from V and 3 bases from J, with 12 bases between. The CDR3 has 14 amino acids. From germline, CDR1 is MNHEY and CDR2 SVGAGI. In DNA form, the CDR3 reads TGTGCCAGCAGCCCCCGACAGAACAATCAGCCCCAGCATTTT. Translating gives CASSPRQNNQPQHF.

V is TRBV7-2 and J is TRBJ1-3; D perhaps matches TRBD1 (6 bases). The CDR3 is made up of 18 amino acids. In germline, CDR1 is SGHTA, CDR2 FQGNSA. V was pared by 4 bases and J by 3 bases, with 22 bases between. This CDR3 is CASSSVGGRGLVGNTIYF. The CDR3 DNA reads TGTGCCAGCAGCTCCGTGGGGGGGCGGGGGCTGGTTGGAAACACCATATATTTT. The full variable domain, completed using reference TRBV7-2 and TRBJ1-3, is GAGVSQSPSNKVTEKGKDVELRCDPISGHTALYWYRQSLGQGLEFLIYFQGNSAPDKSGLPSDRFSAERTGGSVSTLTIQRTQQEDSAVYLCASSSVGGRGLVGNTIYFGEGSWLTVV.

The CDR3 protein is CSVLTGGYEQYF. CDR3 in DNA: TGCAGCGTTTTGACAGGGGGTTACGAGCAGTACTTC. The genes are TRBV29-1 and TRBJ2-7, with 9 bases that match TRBD1. Trimming took 5 bases from V and 4 from J; bases not matched to a gene: 3. CDR3 size: 12 residues. Germline V gene lookup returns CDR1 SQVTM and CDR2 ANQGSEA.

The chain links TRBV27 to TRBJ2-2; perhaps TRBD1 as D (5 bases). The V gene lost 6 bases and the J gene lost 5 bases, with 13 bases spanning the gap. Germline CDR1 MNHEY, CDR2 SMNVEV (reference sequence). This CDR3 spans 14 amino acids. The CDR3 loop is CASRPQGSTGELFF. CDR3 coding DNA: TGTGCCAGCAGACCCCAGGGAAGTACCGGGGAGCTGTTTTTT.

The chain joins TRBV4-1 to TRBJ2-6; 7 bases are shared with TRBD1. The CDR3 length is 18 residues. With 5 bases clipped from V and 0 bases from J, the junction kept 10 bases outside the gene matches. Germline values: CDR1 MGHRA, CDR2 YSYEKL. The CDR3 coding sequence is TGCGCCAGCAGCGCTACAGGGGATAGGAGCTCTGGGGCCAACGTCCTGACTTTC. It is translated as CASSATGDRSSGANVLTF.

CDR3 in DNA: TGTGCCAGCAAGCGGGGGGGCGATGAAGCTTTCTTT. This codes for CASKRGGDEAFF. The rearrangement uses TRBV7-2 and TRBJ1-1; perhaps TRBD1 as D (6 bases). The CDR3 extends over 12 amino acids. The germline V gene encodes CDR1 SGHTA and CDR2 FQGNSA. V lost 7 bases to trimming and J lost 7 bases, with 13 bases between them.

The rearrangement joins TRBV30 to TRBJ1-5; no definite D call. CDR1 and CDR2 (germline): GTSNPN, SVGIG (reference sequence). Trimming shortened V by 1 base and J by 2 bases, and 6 bases separated the two germline ends. The CDR3 is 13 residues long. The CDR3 protein is CAWSASGNQPQHF. In DNA, the CDR3 is TGTGCCTGGAGTGCGAGTGGCAATCAGCCCCAGCATTTT.

V usage is TRBV25-1 and J usage is TRBJ1-2; D is uncertain. Germline V gene data show CDR1 as MGHDK and CDR2 as SYGVNS. Trimming took 3 bases from V and 4 from J, leaving 9 bases between them. The CDR3 runs to 13 residues. This CDR3 is CASSDGGSYGYTF. CDR3 DNA sequence: TGTGCCAGCAGTGATGGTGGGAGCTATGGCTACACCTTC.